The 27 T cell receptor beta chains in this list originate from one sample, sequenced in a study of CD8 T cells in Susac syndrome. Reverse transcription of roughly 0.45 to 1 ug RNA was carried out with random hexamers. TCRdb reprocessed the immunoSEQ multiplex PCR reads via MiXCR and lists one record per CDR3 protein. The top ten hold about 0.1% of the sample, which has roughly 200,000 distinct CDR3 sequences, roughly 94% seen once. Specimen: CD4+ T cells from PBMCs. The receptors shown here come from a human donor in good health.

The chain carries TRBV29-1 and TRBJ2-5, with 11 bases matching TRBD1. Germline CDR1 SQVTM, CDR2 ANQGSEA. The CDR3 is 14 residues long. With 6 bases clipped from V and 4 bases from J, the junction kept 7 bases outside the gene matches. CDR3 residues: CSVTGQGALETQYF. CDR3 in DNA: TGCAGCGTCACCGGACAGGGGGCATTAGAGACCCAGTACTTC. The variable domain in full, completed from reference TRBV29-1 and TRBJ2-5, reads SAVISQKPSRDICQRGTSLTIQCQVDSQVTMMFWYRQQPGQSLTLIATANQGSEATYESGFVIDKFPISRPNLTFSTLTVSNMSPEDSSIYLCSVTGQGALETQYFGPGTRLLVL.

This clonotype was seen just once. The J gene is TRBJ2-1, the V gene TRBV7-9; TRBD2 is a possible D gene (6 bases). The CDR3 covers 12 residues. Per the germline V gene, CDR1 is SEHNR and CDR2 is FQNEAQ (reference sequence). Trimming took off 1 base at V and 15 bases at J, with 13 bases between the two ends. CDR3 in DNA: TGTGCCAGCAGCTTAGTTCCGGGAGAGGCGTTCTTC. Its protein is CASSLVPGEAFF.

The V and J genes are TRBV20-1 and TRBJ1-5; 7 nucleotides agree with TRBD1. Germline V gene lookup returns CDR1 DFQATT and CDR2 SNEGSKA (reference sequence). The CDR3 consists of 13 residues. Trimming took 6 bases from V and 4 from J; bases not matched to a gene: 6. CDR3 loop: CSASRDSNQPQHF. The CDR3 bases are TGCAGTGCCAGTCGGGACAGTAATCAGCCCCAGCATTTT.

The CDR3 nucleotides read TGTGCCAGCAGTTTTGGGAACGGCGAGCAGTACTTC. This codes for CASSFGNGEQYF. The rearrangement links TRBV27 to TRBJ2-7; D is ambiguous. The CDR3 covers 12 residues. CDR1 is MNHEY, CDR2 SMNVEV, per germline (reference sequence). V was trimmed by 3 bases and J by 6 bases, leaving 9 bases between them.

The chain uses TRBV6-5 and TRBJ1-2; a weak D match, TRBD1 (5 bases). The germline V gene has CDR1 MNHEY and CDR2 SVGAGI. CDR3 length: 15 amino acids. The ends were cut back, 4 bases at V and 6 bases at J, with 18 bases in the middle. CDR3 in amino acids: CASSLNWGRENGYTF. In DNA form, the CDR3 reads TGTGCCAGCAGTTTAAACTGGGGCAGGGAGAATGGCTACACCTTC.

The chain recombines TRBV14 with TRBJ1-1; maybe TRBD1 (5 bases). The CDR3 sequence is 14 residues long. Germline loops: CDR1 SGHDN, CDR2 FVKESK. V lost 1 base, J lost 4 bases, and 10 bases lay in between. The CDR3 reads CASSQGGAGTEAFF. The CDR3 DNA follows: TGTGCCAGCAGCCAAGGCGGGGCCGGCACTGAAGCTTTCTTT.

The CDR3 DNA is TGTGCCAGCTCCCCCGGGACGGGCTCTGGAAACACCATATATTTT. Translation gives CASSPGTGSGNTIYF. The chain combines TRBV18 with TRBJ1-3; the D gene is possibly TRBD1 (5 bases). Trimming left V 6 bases short and J 0 bases short, with 12 bases between. The germline gives CDR1 KGHSH, CDR2 LQKENI. This CDR3 has 15 amino acids.

The chain links TRBV15 to TRBJ2-5; D not resolved. The CDR3 is 16 residues long. The germline V and J ends were trimmed by 3 bases and 1 base, with 15 bases remaining between them. CDR1 is LNHNV and CDR2 is YYDKDF in the germline V gene (reference sequence). The CDR3 spells CATSSGDGTPQETQYF. CDR3 nucleotide sequence: TGTGCCACCAGCAGCGGCGACGGAACTCCCCAAGAGACCCAGTACTTC.

The chain has TRBV7-2 and TRBJ2-1; D gene unclear. This CDR3 comprises 14 residues. The V gene lost 4 bases and the J gene lost 6 bases, with 13 bases spanning the gap. Germline values: CDR1 SGHTA, CDR2 FQGNSA. The CDR3 spells CASSSPSASNEQFF. The CDR3 DNA reads as TGTGCCAGCAGCTCCCCCTCAGCCTCCAATGAGCAGTTCTTC. The complete variable domain, with remaining parts taken from reference TRBV7-2 and TRBJ2-1, reads GAGVSQSPSNKVTEKGKDVELRCDPISGHTALYWYRQSLGQGLEFLIYFQGNSAPDKSGLPSDRFSAERTGGSVSTLTIQRTQQEDSAVYLCASSSPSASNEQFFGPGTRLTVL.

V gene TRBV7-3 combines with J gene TRBJ2-1; TRBD2 aligns across 9 bases. Germline V CDR1 and CDR2: SGHTA, FQGTGA. The CDR3 runs 19 residues. V dropped 2 bases and J dropped 9; count of bases not matched to a gene: 20. CDR3 in amino acids: CASSLQMTTSGLQKSEQFF. CDR3 DNA sequence: TGTGCCAGCAGCTTACAAATGACGACTAGCGGCCTGCAAAAGAGTGAGCAGTTCTTC. The entire variable domain, with the rest obtained from reference TRBV7-3 and TRBJ2-1, is as follows: GAGVSQTPSNKVTEKGKYVELRCDPISGHTALYWYRQSLGQGPEFLIYFQGTGAADDSGLPNDRFFAVRPEGSVSTLKIQRTERGDSAVYLCASSLQMTTSGLQKSEQFFGPGTRLTVL.

The V gene is TRBV20-1, the J gene TRBJ1-5, with 9 bases fitting TRBD1. Trimming at V came to 6 bases and at J to 0 bases, leaving 9 bases not matched to a gene. In germline, CDR1 is DFQATT, CDR2 SNEGSKA (reference sequence). This CDR3 comprises 16 residues. The CDR3 DNA reads as TGCAGTGCCGGACAGGGGTCGAGGTATAGCAATCAGCCCCAGCATTTT. Its translation: CSAGQGSRYSNQPQHF.

The CDR3 region has the DNA TGTGCCAGCAGCCAAGATGCGAGGCTGGAGCCCCAGCATTTT. Its translation is CASSQDARLEPQHF. The chain links TRBV4-2 to TRBJ1-5; D call uncertain. V lost 0 bases, J lost 8 bases, and 11 bases lay in between. The germline CDR1 and CDR2 sequences are LGHNA and YNFKEQ. The CDR3 totals 14 residues.

This sequence joins TRBV12-3 or TRBV12-4 and TRBJ2-1, with D possibly being TRBD1 (6 bases). V lost 6 bases to trimming and J lost 4 bases, with 13 bases between them. The CDR3 totals 14 residues. CDR3 coding DNA: TGTGCCAGCAGCTCCGGGACACCTTACAATGAGCAGTTCTTC. Its protein is CASSSGTPYNEQFF.

This rearrangement joins TRBV30 to TRBJ2-1; TRBD2 aligns across 9 bases. The CDR3 loop spans 13 amino acids. The trim removed 0 bases at V and 9 bases at J, leaving 3 bases unmatched. CDR1 is GTSNPN and CDR2 is SVGIG in the germline V gene (reference sequence). The CDR3 DNA reads as TGTGCCTGGAGTGTTAGCGGGAGTCGTGAGCAGTTCTTC. Amino acid sequence: CAWSVSGSREQFF.

The V call is TRBV4-3, the J call TRBJ1-5; no clear D. The CDR3 covers 14 residues. The germline V gene has CDR1 LGHNA and CDR2 YSLEER. Trimming cost V 1 base and J 2 bases, with 6 bases left between them. The CDR3, as DNA: TGCGCCAGCAGCCAAGTACTAGGCAATCAGCCCCAGCATTTT. This codes for CASSQVLGNQPQHF.

V is TRBV9 and J is TRBJ2-3; no reliable D call. V gave up 3 bases and J gave up 7 bases, with 15 bases separating them. From germline, CDR1 is SGDLS and CDR2 YYNGEE. The CDR3 covers 14 residues. CDR3 in DNA: TGTGCCAGCAGCGGAGTAAGAATTTCAAATACGCAGTATTTT. It specifies CASSGVRISNTQYF.

The genes are TRBV5-1 and TRBJ2-6, with D uncertain. CDR3 length: 16 amino acids. Deletions cut 0 bases from V and 3 bases from J, with 10 bases between. Germline V lookup: CDR1 SGHRS, CDR2 YFSETQ. CDR3 nucleotide sequence: TGCGCCAGCAGCTTGGGAAGCCTCGGTGGGGCCAACGTCCTGACTTTC. It specifies CASSLGSLGGANVLTF.

V usage is TRBV30 and J usage is TRBJ2-1, with 9 bases aligning to TRBD2. Germline V CDR1 and CDR2: GTSNPN, SVGIG (reference sequence). This CDR3 comprises 16 residues. Trimming at V came to 4 bases and at J to 7 bases, leaving 14 bases not matched to a gene. This CDR3 reads CAWTHQGSGSRNEQFF. DNA of the CDR3: TGTGCCTGGACCCATCAGGGTAGCGGGAGTCGAAATGAGCAGTTCTTC.

This clonotype came up once. The chain carries TRBV29-1 and TRBJ1-2; no firm D call. V was shortened by 6 bases and J by 1 base, with 9 bases between the two germline ends. CDR1 and CDR2 (germline): SQVTM, ANQGSEA. There are 12 residues in the CDR3. The CDR3 nucleotides read TGCAGCGTAGGTAGTATTAACTATGGCTACACCTTC. This codes for CSVGSINYGYTF. The variable domain in full, with the rest retrieved from reference TRBV29-1 and TRBJ1-2, is SAVISQKPSRDICQRGTSLTIQCQVDSQVTMMFWYRQQPGQSLTLIATANQGSEATYESGFVIDKFPISRPNLTFSTLTVSNMSPEDSSIYLCSVGSINYGYTFGSGTRLTVV.

This clonotype appeared once. The J gene is TRBJ2-5, the V gene TRBV15; a weak D match, TRBD1 (5 bases). V lost 0 bases, J lost 3 bases, and 14 bases lay in between. CDR1 LNHNV and CDR2 YYDKDF come from the germline V gene (reference sequence). The CDR3 has 16 residues. The CDR3 DNA reads TGTGCCACCAGCAGAGATCAGGGTGGGATCGAAGAGACCCAGTACTTC. Translated, it gives CATSRDQGGIEETQYF.

This clonotype was seen a single time. The gene calls are TRBV7-2 and TRBJ2-7; possibly TRBD2 for D (6 bases). The germline V gene encodes CDR1 SGHTA and CDR2 FQGNSA. The V end lost 1 base, the J end lost 7 bases, and 14 bases lay between the germline ends. This CDR3 region has 14 residues. This CDR3 reads CASSLVGRTGEQYF. CDR3 nucleotide sequence: TGTGCCAGCAGCTTAGTGGGGAGGACGGGAGAGCAGTACTTC.

This chain connects TRBV11-2 to TRBJ2-1; 10 bases match TRBD2. The CDR3 totals 20 residues. Germline loops: CDR1 SGHAT, CDR2 FQNNGV. Losses at the gene ends were 5 bases for V and 4 bases for J; bases not matched to a gene: 20. The CDR3 region is CASSRAPTRGAGGPYNEQFF. In DNA form, the CDR3 reads TGTGCCAGCAGCCGCGCACCCACTAGGGGAGCGGGAGGGCCATACAATGAGCAGTTCTTC. The whole variable domain, filled in from reference TRBV11-2 and TRBJ2-1, reads EAGVAQSPRYKIIEKRQSVAFWCNPISGHATLYWYQQILGQGPKLLIQFQNNGVVDDSQLPKDRFSAERLKGVDSTLKIQPAKLEDSAVYLCASSRAPTRGAGGPYNEQFFGPGTRLTVL.

This rearrangement joins TRBV7-2 to TRBJ2-3; D possibly corresponds to TRBD2 (6 bases). The CDR3 is 14 amino acids. V was trimmed by 5 bases and J by 4 bases, leaving 13 bases between them. In germline, CDR1 is SGHTA, CDR2 FQGNSA. As DNA, the CDR3 is TGTGCCAGCAGCCCTATAACGGGGGCAGATACGCAGTATTTT. This encodes CASSPITGADTQYF.

The genes are TRBV30 and TRBJ1-5, with D tentatively TRBD1 (6 bases). Trimming stripped 3 bases from V and 1 base from J, with 10 bases between. Germline-derived CDR1 and CDR2 are GTSNPN and SVGIG (reference sequence). The CDR3 runs 14 residues. CDR3 coding DNA: TGTGCCTGGAGCGCCGGGGGCAGCAATCAGCCCCAGCATTTT. The encoded protein is CAWSAGGSNQPQHF.

The J gene is TRBJ2-4, the V gene TRBV27; 8 nucleotides match TRBD1. V shed 4 bases, J shed 6 bases, and the junction held 5 bases outside the gene matches. Per the germline V gene, CDR1 is MNHEY and CDR2 is SMNVEV (reference sequence). The CDR3 has 14 amino acids. CDR3: CASSWDDRGNIQYF. CDR3 bases: TGTGCCAGCAGTTGGGACGACAGGGGAAACATTCAGTACTTC.

The V gene is TRBV29-1, the J gene TRBJ2-1, with 10 bases fitting TRBD2. V was pared by 7 bases and J by 9 bases, with 9 bases of the junction left unmatched. The CDR3 totals 13 residues. CDR1 is SQVTM and CDR2 is ANQGSEA in the germline V gene. The CDR3 loop is CSGRLAGGGEQFF. For the CDR3, the DNA is TGCAGCGGAAGACTAGCGGGCGGAGGTGAGCAGTTCTTC.

The chain joins TRBV27 to TRBJ2-1, with TRBD2 as a possible D gene (6 bases). Per the germline V gene, CDR1 is MNHEY and CDR2 is SMNVEV (reference sequence). The CDR3 has 20 residues. V was cut by 0 bases and J by 5 bases, with 26 bases left in between. CDR3 protein: CASSLSTGFLGTPYHNEQFF. The CDR3 nucleotides are TGTGCCAGCAGTTTATCCACGGGATTTCTCGGGACTCCTTACCACAATGAGCAGTTCTTC.